This T cell receptor (beta chain) was observed in a study of T cell changes during pregnancy in multiple sclerosis. This CDR3 contains 13 residues. Trimming pared 0 bases from V and 5 bases from J, leaving 9 bases between. CDR1 SGHNT and CDR2 YYREEE come from the germline V gene (reference sequence). Generated by immunoSEQ multiplex PCR, the TCRdb table keeps only in-frame clones and is missing some. The sample has around 60,000 clones, around 96% seen once. This clone is a singleton in its sample. The sequence was obtained from a female donor with multiple sclerosis, enrolled in a pregnancy study. The chain recombines TRBV5-4 with TRBJ2-7; a weak D match, TRBD1 (5 bases). Source: CD8+ T cells from peripheral blood mononuclear cells, taken after pregnancy. CDR3 DNA: TGTGCCAGCAGCTTGGCGTCAGGGAACGAGCAGTACTTC. This sequence encodes CASSLASGNEQYF. Looking up the rest from reference TRBV5-4 and TRBJ2-7 gives the full variable domain: ETGVTQSPTHLIKTRGQQVTLRCSSQSGHNTVSWYQQALGQGPQFIFQYYREEENGRGNFPPRFSGLQFPNYSSELNVNALELDDSALYLCASSLASGNEQYFGPGTRLTVT.